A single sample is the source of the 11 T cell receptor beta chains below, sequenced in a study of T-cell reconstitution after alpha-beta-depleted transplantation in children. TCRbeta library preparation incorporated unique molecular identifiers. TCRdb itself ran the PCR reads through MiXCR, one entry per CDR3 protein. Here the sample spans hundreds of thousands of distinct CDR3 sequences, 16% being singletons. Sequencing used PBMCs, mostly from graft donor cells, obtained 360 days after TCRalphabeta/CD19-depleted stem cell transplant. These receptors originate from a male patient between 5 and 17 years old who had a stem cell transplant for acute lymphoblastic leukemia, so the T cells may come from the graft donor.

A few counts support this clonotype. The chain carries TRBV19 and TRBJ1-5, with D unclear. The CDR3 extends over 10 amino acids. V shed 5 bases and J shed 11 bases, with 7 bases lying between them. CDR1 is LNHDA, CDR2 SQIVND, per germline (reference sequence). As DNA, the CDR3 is TGTGCCAGTAGTTCCTGGACCCAGCATTTT. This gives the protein CASSSWTQHF.

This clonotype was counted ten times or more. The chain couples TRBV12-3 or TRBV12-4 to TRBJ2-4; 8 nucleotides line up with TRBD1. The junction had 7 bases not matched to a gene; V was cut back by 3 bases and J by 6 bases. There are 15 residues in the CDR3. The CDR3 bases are TGTGCCAGCAGTTTCCCAGGGGGCTCGGGAAACATTCAGTACTTC. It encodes CASSFPGGSGNIQYF.

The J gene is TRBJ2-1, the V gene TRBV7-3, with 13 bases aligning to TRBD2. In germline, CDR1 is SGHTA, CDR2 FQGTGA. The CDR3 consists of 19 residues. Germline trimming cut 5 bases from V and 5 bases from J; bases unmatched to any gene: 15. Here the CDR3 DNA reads TGTGCCAGCAGCCTCATGCGGACTAGCGGGAGTTTTTACCACAATGAGCAGTTCTTC. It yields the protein CASSLMRTSGSFYHNEQFF.

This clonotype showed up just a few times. CDR3 amino acids: CASSLYGDPEAFF. The CDR3 coding sequence is TGTGCCAGCAGCTTATATGGGGACCCTGAAGCTTTCTTT. This chain links TRBV7-8 with TRBJ1-1, with D perhaps matching TRBD1 (5 bases). The CDR3 totals 13 residues. CDR1 is SGHVS, CDR2 FQNEAQ, per germline. V lost 2 bases, J lost 6 bases, and 10 bases lay in between.

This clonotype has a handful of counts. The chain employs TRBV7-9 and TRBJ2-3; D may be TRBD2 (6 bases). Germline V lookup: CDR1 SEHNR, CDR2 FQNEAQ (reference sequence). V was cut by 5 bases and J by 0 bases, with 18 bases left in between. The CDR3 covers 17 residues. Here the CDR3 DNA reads TGTGCCAGCAGCCCCCTCCGACTAGACCCGAGCACAGATACGCAGTATTTT. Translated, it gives CASSPLRLDPSTDTQYF.

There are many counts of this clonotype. Here the CDR3 reads CASSHGTASGANVLTF. In DNA form, the CDR3 reads TGTGCCAGCAGCCACGGGACTGCATCTGGGGCCAACGTCCTGACTTTC. This chain connects TRBV6-2 or TRBV6-3 to TRBJ2-6; tentative D call: TRBD2 (6 bases). The CDR3 is 16 residues long. Germline loops: CDR1 MNHEY, CDR2 SVGEGT. Trimming shortened V by 6 bases and J by 1 base, and 13 bases separated the two germline ends.

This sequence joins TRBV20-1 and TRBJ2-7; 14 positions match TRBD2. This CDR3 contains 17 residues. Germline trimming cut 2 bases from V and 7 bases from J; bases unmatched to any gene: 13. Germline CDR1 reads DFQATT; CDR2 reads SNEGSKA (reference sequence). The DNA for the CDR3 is TGCAGTGCTAGATTCGGGGGACTAGCGGGAGTATCCGGTGAGCAGTACTTC. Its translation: CSARFGGLAGVSGEQYF.

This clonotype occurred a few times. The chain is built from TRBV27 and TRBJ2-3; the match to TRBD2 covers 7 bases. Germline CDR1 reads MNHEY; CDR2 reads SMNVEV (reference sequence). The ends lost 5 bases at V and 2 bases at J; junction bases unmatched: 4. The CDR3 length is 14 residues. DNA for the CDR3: TGTGCCAGCAGTCTAGCGGAACCCACAGATACGCAGTATTTT. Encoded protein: CASSLAEPTDTQYF.

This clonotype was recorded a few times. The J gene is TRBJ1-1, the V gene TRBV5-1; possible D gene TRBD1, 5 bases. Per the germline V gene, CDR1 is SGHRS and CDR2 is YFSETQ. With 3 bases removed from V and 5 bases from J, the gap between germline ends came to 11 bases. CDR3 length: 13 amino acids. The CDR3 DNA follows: TGCGCCAGCAGCTGGGGCTCGAGGACTGAAGCTTTCTTT. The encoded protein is CASSWGSRTEAFF.

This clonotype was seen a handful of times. The CDR3, as DNA: TGTGCCAGCAGCCAATTTCCAGAAACTTTATATGGCTACACCTTC. As protein: CASSQFPETLYGYTF. This sequence joins TRBV14 and TRBJ1-2; D not resolved. Trimming removed 2 bases from V and 5 bases from J, with 15 bases in between. CDR3 size: 15 residues. CDR1 and CDR2 from the germline V gene are SGHDN and FVKESK.

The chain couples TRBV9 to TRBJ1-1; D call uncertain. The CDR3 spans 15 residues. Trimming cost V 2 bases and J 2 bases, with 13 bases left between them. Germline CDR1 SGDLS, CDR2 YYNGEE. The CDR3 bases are TGTGCCAGCAGCGTCGTAAAGGGTAGCAACACTGAAGCTTTCTTT. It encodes CASSVVKGSNTEAFF.